The text below deals with one T cell receptor (beta chain). The ends were cut back, 3 bases at V and 3 bases at J, with 14 bases in the middle. The CDR3 is 15 amino acids. CDR1 is KGHSH and CDR2 is LQKENI in the germline V gene. In the authors' methods: How many nucleated cells were present was estimated from reference gene primer amplification. Measured with immunoSEQ multiplex PCR; TCRdb has only the in-frame clones, and not every one. D and trimming were read from the DNA, whereas the V and J calls and clone size are those reported in that table. Among around 200,000 clones, 86% were seen once, and the ten largest hold roughly 2%. The sample belongs to a study of blood T cell repertoires in COVID-19. Study as a whole: Researchers got acute and convalescent COVID-19 samples from the United States, Italy and Spain.

This clonotype originated in a woman aged 45 to 65 with acute or convalescent COVID-19. The sample was peripheral blood. The chain couples TRBV18 to TRBJ1-2; D not resolved. The CDR3 reads CASSPARVVDYGYTF. The CDR3, as DNA: TGTGCCAGCTCACCTGCGAGGGTCGTCGACTATGGCTACACCTTC.